This T cell receptor beta chain was captured by sequencing in a study of blood T cell repertoires in COVID-19. V dropped 5 bases and J dropped 7 bases, with 14 bases sitting between them. The CDR3 covers 13 residues. The germline V gene has CDR1 MDHEN and CDR2 SYDVKM. Repertoires were generated with immunoSEQ multiplex PCR, while TCRdb's copy carries only in-frame clones and drops some. The sample consists of 300,000 to 400,000 clones, 87% of them appearing once. The sequence was collected from a man aged 50 to 60 with active or convalescent COVID-19. V usage is TRBV28 and J usage is TRBJ1-2; D uncertain. Sequenced sample: peripheral blood. The DNA of the CDR3 is TGTGCCAGCAGTCCCCCCGGGGTGAGTGGCTACACCTTC. Residues: CASSPPGVSGYTF.